This T cell receptor beta chain was observed in a study of high-grade serous ovarian cancer treatment subgroups. About the study: On average, just over 14,000 reads and 7,494 unique TCR beta rearrangements were obtained per sample.

Generated by immunoSEQ multiplex PCR, the TCRdb table keeps only in-frame clones and is missing some. This sample carries fewer than 2,500 clones, approximately 75% of them seen once, and the ten largest clones take roughly 7.7%. About this clone: Its antigen is unknown.

Tumor samples were obtained before definitive surgery or chemotherapy. Study conclusions and caveats: Same-patient tumor repertoires overlapped at about 0.095 to 0.85; different patients barely overlapped. Bulk tumor TCR sequencing gave no spatial information. Higher neoantigen levels went with greater TCR clonal relatedness.

The CDR3 is made up of 14 amino acids. Germline V CDR1 and CDR2: LGHNT, FRNRAP. Trimming removed 2 bases from V and 7 bases from J, with 12 bases in between. This chain links TRBV12-5 with TRBJ1-5; no definite D call. This receptor was obtained from a human donor with high-grade serous ovarian cancer. Sequencing was done on a sample of tumor tissue. This CDR3 reads CASGLTTGGQPQHF. CDR3 in DNA: TGTGCTAGTGGTTTGACCACTGGAGGCCAGCCCCAGCATTTT.